The rows below give T cell receptor beta chains drawn from one sample of a study of molecular identifiers for immune sequencing clone quantification. Each CDR3 protein is one row after TCRdb ran MiXCR on the PCR reads. The sample yields hundreds of thousands of distinct CDR3 sequences, 15% to 20% seen once. Specimen: naive CD8+ T cells from blood, with Jurkat cell RNA spiked in. The receptor set was obtained from a human donor in good health. Some libraries in this study had Jurkat cell RNA spiked in. Each CDR3 is given with its conserved first and last residue. The D gene is left open where the match is weak. The size entry is marked missing in some rows and otherwise reads once, few, many or a size class.

J gene	V gene	D gene	clone size	CDR3 DNA	CDR3 protein
TRBJ2-5	TRBV30	TRBD1	NA	TGTACCTGGGTCGGGACAGGGGTAGGGAAAAAGTACTTC	CTWVGTGVGKKYF
TRBJ1-2	TRBV3-1	NA	NA	TGTGCCAGCAGCCACCGGGACCCGCAGAACTATGGCTACACCTTC	CASSHRDPQNYGYTF
TRBJ1-2	TRBV14	NA	many	TGTGCCAGCAGCCAAGGTTCGGTGGAATACTATGGCTACACCTTC	CASSQGSVEYYGYTF
TRBJ1-1	TRBV25-1	NA	many	TGTGCCAGCAGTGAATACGGCCGGGCTTTCTTT	CASSEYGRAFF
TRBJ2-7	TRBV5-1	NA	many	TGCGCCAGCAGCTTGGCCTTAGCGAATCGGGACTTGGAGCAGTACTTC	CASSLALANRDLEQYF
TRBJ2-3	TRBV24-1	NA	NA	TGTGCCACCAGTGATGCCTCCGGGTCGGATACGCAGTATTTT	CATSDASGSDTQYF
TRBJ2-7	TRBV4-3	NA	many	TGCGCCAGCAGCCATAGCGAGGGGTCCTACGAGCAGTACTTC	CASSHSEGSYEQYF
TRBJ1-5	TRBV20-1	TRBD1	once	TGCAGTGCCCCCTCGGACAGGTTAACAGATACGCAGCATTTT	CSAPSDRLTDTQHF
TRBJ2-1	TRBV7-9	TRBD2	few	TGTGCCAGCAGCTTAGTGGCGGGAGGGCCGCAGAATGAGCAGTTCTTC	CASSLVAGGPQNEQFF
TRBJ1-4	TRBV20-1	NA	many	TGCAGCTCAAGGGGCTCTGCAGGGAAAGCTAATGAAAAACTGTTTTTT	CSSRGSAGKANEKLFF
TRBJ2-3	TRBV6-2/TRBV6-3	NA	many	TGTGCCAGCAGTTACCAGCGGCAGGATACGCAGTATTTT	CASSYQRQDTQYF
TRBJ1-2	TRBV28	TRBD1	NA	TGTGCCAGCAGCCCTCACGACAGGGGGCGCAACTATGGCTACACCTTC	CASSPHDRGRNYGYTF
TRBJ2-2	TRBV27	NA	few	TGTGCCAGCAGTTTTTTCGGGGGTCGGACCGGGGAGCTGTTTTTT	CASSFFGGRTGELFF
TRBJ1-1	TRBV7-9	TRBD1	many	TGTGCCAGCACCACAGGGGCAGTCACTGAAGCTTTCTTT	CASTTGAVTEAFF
TRBJ2-1	TRBV6-2/TRBV6-3	TRBD2	NA	TGTGCCGCGGGGGTGGGGCGCGGTGAGCAGTTCTTC	CAAGVGRGEQFF
TRBJ1-1	TRBV2	TRBD1	few	TGTGCCAGCAGTGAAGCGACAGGGTTGAACACTGAAGCTTTCTTT	CASSEATGLNTEAFF
TRBJ2-3	TRBV11-2	NA	many	TGTGCCAGCAGCTTAGATTACAGATTTAATTCAGATACGCAGTATTTT	CASSLDYRFNSDTQYF
TRBJ2-7	TRBV20-1	TRBD2	many	TGCAGTGCTAGACCTCTAGCGGAGGGGTCCTACGAGCAGTACTTC	CSARPLAEGSYEQYF
TRBJ2-7	TRBV4-3	TRBD1	many	TGCGCCAGCAGCCAAGGTCAGGGGGTTGCCTACGAGCAGTACTTC	CASSQGQGVAYEQYF
TRBJ1-2	TRBV6-5	TRBD1	once	TGTGCCAGCAGTTACGGACAGGGGGTGTACTATGGCTACACCTTC	CASSYGQGVYYGYTF
TRBJ1-1	TRBV4-1	NA	many	TGCGCCAGCAGCCAAGTGGAGGGGGTCAACACTGAAGCTTTCTTT	CASSQVEGVNTEAFF
TRBJ2-1	TRBV30	TRBD2	NA	TGTGCCTGGAGCATAGCGGGACCACCCTACAATGAGCAGTTCTTC	CAWSIAGPPYNEQFF
TRBJ2-5	TRBV5-6	NA	NA	TGTGCCCGCGAAAAGTTTCCGGAGGCCGGGACCCAGTACTTC	CAREKFPEAGTQYF
TRBJ2-7	TRBV25-1	NA	many	TGTGCCAGCACCCCCCGAGAGACCTACGAGCAGTACTTC	CASTPRETYEQYF
TRBJ2-2	TRBV4-3	NA	few	TGCGCCAGCAGCCAAGATGGGACACCGACATACGGGGAGCTGTTTTTT	CASSQDGTPTYGELFF
TRBJ2-3	TRBV14	NA	many	TGTGCCAGCAGCCAAGAAAGGTCCAGCACAGATACGCAGTATTTT	CASSQERSSTDTQYF
TRBJ2-1	TRBV7-9	NA	NA	TGTGCCAGCAGCTTTTTTGGGGGACTGAGCTCCTACAATGAGCAGTTCTTC	CASSFFGGLSSYNEQFF
TRBJ2-3	TRBV7-9	TRBD1	many	TGTGCCAGCAGCTTAGAGCGGACAGGGCTAGATACGCAGTATTTT	CASSLERTGLDTQYF
TRBJ2-5	TRBV5-6	NA	NA	TGTGTCAGCAGCGGCCTCCGGGCAGTCCAAGAGACCCAGTACTTC	CVSSGLRAVQETQYF
TRBJ2-5	TRBV9	NA	many	TGTGCCAGCAGCGTTTTTGGCGGCCAAGAGACCCAGTACTTC	CASSVFGGQETQYF
TRBJ2-6	TRBV3-1	TRBD1	many	TGTGCCAGCAGCCCGGGACAGCCTAACTCTGGGGCCAACGTCCTGACTTTC	CASSPGQPNSGANVLTF
TRBJ2-3	TRBV6-7	TRBD2	many	TGTGCCAATTTGACTAGCGGGAGGACTAGCACAGATACGCAGTATTTT	CANLTSGRTSTDTQYF
TRBJ2-3	TRBV12-3/TRBV12-4	NA	many	TGTGCCAGCAGTCCGCAGGGGATTCGAGATACGCAGTATTTT	CASSPQGIRDTQYF
TRBJ2-7	TRBV3-1	TRBD1	many	TGTGCCAGCAGCCAAGATGTTGGCGGACAGGACTACGAGCAGTACTTC	CASSQDVGGQDYEQYF
TRBJ1-2	TRBV4-3	NA	many	TGCGCCAGCAGCCAAGATCGAAGCAGGCACTATGGCTACACCTTC	CASSQDRSRHYGYTF
TRBJ2-1	TRBV7-9	NA	NA	TGTGCCAGCAGCTTAAGTGGTGGGCAGTTCTTC	CASSLSGGQFF
TRBJ2-2	TRBV4-3	NA	many	TGCGCCAGCAGTTTGGGGGGCAGTACCGGGGAGCTGTTTTTT	CASSLGGSTGELFF
TRBJ2-1	TRBV7-9	NA	few	TGTGCCAGCAGCCCATACACTATGGACCCTTCAGACGAGCAGTTCTTC	CASSPYTMDPSDEQFF
TRBJ2-3	TRBV19	TRBD1	few	TGTGCCAGTAGTATAGGGGGACAGGGCTCGATTCACGGAACAGATACGCAGTATTTT	CASSIGGQGSIHGTDTQYF
TRBJ1-2	TRBV25-1	NA	NA	TGTGCCAACAGTGACCGCCTCGAATATGGCTACACCTTC	CANSDRLEYGYTF
TRBJ2-7	TRBV28	TRBD2	NA	TGTGCCAGCAGCAGTTTAGTATTGCGGGAGGCCTCCTACGAGCAGTACTTC	CASSSLVLREASYEQYF
TRBJ1-5	TRBV19	NA	many	TGTGCCAGTCGAGGTAGTAGCAATCAGCCCCAGCATTTT	CASRGSSNQPQHF
TRBJ1-4	TRBV19	TRBD1	NA	TGTGCCAGTAGTGCGGGGACAGGGGTTGTTTTT	CASSAGTGVVF
TRBJ1-1	TRBV11-2	NA	many	TGTGCCAGCAGCTTCAGCTTCGCGGATGAAGCTTTCTTT	CASSFSFADEAFF
TRBJ2-1	TRBV6-5	NA	many	TGTGCCAGCAGTCCTCGACAGAACTACAATGAGCAGTTCTTC	CASSPRQNYNEQFF
TRBJ1-1	TRBV7-8	NA	many	TGTGCCAGCAGCTTAGTCCTGAGCGAAACGAACACTGAAGCTTTCTTT	CASSLVLSETNTEAFF
TRBJ2-2	TRBV7-9	NA	NA	TGTGCCAGCAGCTTAGTTCCGGGCACCGGGGAGCTGTTTTTT	CASSLVPGTGELFF
TRBJ2-5	TRBV6-2/TRBV6-3	NA	few	TGTGCCAGCAGTTACTCGATGCCGGGATATAGCTTGGGGGAGACCCAGTACTTC	CASSYSMPGYSLGETQYF
TRBJ2-3	TRBV3-1	NA	few	TGTGCCAGCAGCCGGAGTCGGGGCACAGATACGCAGTATTTT	CASSRSRGTDTQYF
TRBJ2-7	TRBV19	TRBD1	NA	TGTGCCAGTAGTCAAGGACAGGCAAGGTCGTATGAGCAGTACTTC	CASSQGQARSYEQYF
TRBJ1-6	TRBV6-5	NA	many	TGTGCCAGCGGCAGTATTGCACCCCTCCACTTT	CASGSIAPLHF
TRBJ2-7	TRBV7-2	NA	many	TGTGCCAGCAGCCCAGGACTATTAGAGCAGTACTTC	CASSPGLLEQYF
TRBJ2-5	TRBV20-1	TRBD1	many	TGCAGTGCTAGAGATTGGACAGGGGGCTCTTCTGGGACCCAGTACTTC	CSARDWTGGSSGTQYF
TRBJ2-7	TRBV3-1	TRBD1	NA	TGTGCCAGCAGCCCCGGACAGGGGGCTGACAAGCAGTACTTC	CASSPGQGADKQYF
TRBJ2-7	TRBV11-2	NA	NA	TGTGCCAGCAGCTTAGAATACTACGAGCAGTACTTC	CASSLEYYEQYF
TRBJ2-7	TRBV3-1	NA	many	TGTGCCAGCAGCCCCCGACAAAGCAACTACGAGCAGTACTTC	CASSPRQSNYEQYF